This T cell receptor beta chain originates from a study of technical replicates of blood from a handful of donors. Generated by immunoSEQ multiplex PCR, the TCRdb table keeps only in-frame clones and is missing some. Of about 79,000 clones listed, around 94% were seen once; the top ten hold about 0.26%. The clonotype was recovered from a human donor in good health. Sequencing was carried out using T cells isolated from PBMCs.

CDR3 loop: CASSWRGGLNQPQHF. DNA for the CDR3: TGTGCCAGCAGCTGGCGGGGGGGCCTCAATCAGCCCCAGCATTTT. The chain has TRBV7-8 and TRBJ1-5; D is possibly TRBD1 (6 bases). CDR3 length: 15 residues. Trimming pared 4 bases from V and 3 bases from J, leaving 13 bases between. Germline V CDR1 and CDR2: SGHVS, FQNEAQ.